The source of this T cell receptor beta chain is a study of CD8+ T cells in alopecia areata. Study as a whole: It was 6 to 18 months of tofacitinib, and then there were 6 months off drug. Whole-study results and caveats: In scalp and blood, many expanded lesional clones persisted during tofacitinib. Clonality in lesional scalp, especially alopecia totalis/universalis, exceeded that of normal scalp. Scalp samples also contribute reads from the resident alphabeta T cells found in normal skin.

This clone was detected a few times. Its target is unknown. The CDR3 loop spans 11 amino acids. CDR1 and CDR2 (germline): LNHDA, SQIVND (reference sequence). The V gene lost 8 bases and the J gene lost 3 bases, with 7 bases spanning the gap. Treatment indicated: oral pan-JAK inhibitor, 5-10 mg twice daily. RNA, once extracted, was reverse transcribed into cDNA for use as the sequencing template. TCRdb's table, derived via immunoSEQ multiplex PCR, lists solely in-frame clones and lacks some. Of over 150,000 clones in the sample, 60% were seen once. The sequencing used CD4+ T cells sorted from blood, collected at week 24, from a patient treated with tofacitinib. This TCR was recovered from a human donor with alopecia areata. The chain carries TRBV19 and TRBJ1-1; D uncertain. The CDR3 here is CASRDDTEAFF. CDR3 in DNA: TGTGCCAGTCGTGATGACACTGAAGCTTTCTTT.